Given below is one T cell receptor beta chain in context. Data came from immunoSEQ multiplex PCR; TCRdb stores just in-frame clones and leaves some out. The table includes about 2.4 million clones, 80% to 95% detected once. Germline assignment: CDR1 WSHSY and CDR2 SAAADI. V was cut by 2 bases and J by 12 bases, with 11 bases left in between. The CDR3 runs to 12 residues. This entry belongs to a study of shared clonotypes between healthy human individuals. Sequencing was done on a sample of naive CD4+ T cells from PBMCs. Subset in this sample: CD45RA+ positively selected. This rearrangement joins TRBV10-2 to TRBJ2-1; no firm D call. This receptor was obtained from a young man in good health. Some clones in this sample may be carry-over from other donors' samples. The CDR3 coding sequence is TGCGCCAGCAGTGAGGACACTTTCTTGCAGTTCTTC. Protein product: CASSEDTFLQFF.